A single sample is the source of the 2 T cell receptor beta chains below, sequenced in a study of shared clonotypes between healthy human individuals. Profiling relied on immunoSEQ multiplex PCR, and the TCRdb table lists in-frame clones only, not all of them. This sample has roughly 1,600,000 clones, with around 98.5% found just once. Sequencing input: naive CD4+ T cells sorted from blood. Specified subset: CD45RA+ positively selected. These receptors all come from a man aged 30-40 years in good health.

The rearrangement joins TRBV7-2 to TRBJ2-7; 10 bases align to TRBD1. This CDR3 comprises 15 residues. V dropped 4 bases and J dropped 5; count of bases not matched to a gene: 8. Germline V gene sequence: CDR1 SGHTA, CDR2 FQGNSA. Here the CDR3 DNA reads TGTGCCAGCAGCTACAGGACAGGGGGATTGAACGAGCAGTACTTC. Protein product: CASSYRTGGLNEQYF.

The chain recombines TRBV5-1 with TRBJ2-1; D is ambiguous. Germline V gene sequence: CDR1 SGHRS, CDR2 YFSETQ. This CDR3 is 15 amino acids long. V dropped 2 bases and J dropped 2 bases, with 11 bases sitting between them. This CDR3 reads CASSFVHGAYNEQFF. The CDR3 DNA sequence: TGCGCCAGCAGCTTCGTACATGGGGCCTACAATGAGCAGTTCTTC.